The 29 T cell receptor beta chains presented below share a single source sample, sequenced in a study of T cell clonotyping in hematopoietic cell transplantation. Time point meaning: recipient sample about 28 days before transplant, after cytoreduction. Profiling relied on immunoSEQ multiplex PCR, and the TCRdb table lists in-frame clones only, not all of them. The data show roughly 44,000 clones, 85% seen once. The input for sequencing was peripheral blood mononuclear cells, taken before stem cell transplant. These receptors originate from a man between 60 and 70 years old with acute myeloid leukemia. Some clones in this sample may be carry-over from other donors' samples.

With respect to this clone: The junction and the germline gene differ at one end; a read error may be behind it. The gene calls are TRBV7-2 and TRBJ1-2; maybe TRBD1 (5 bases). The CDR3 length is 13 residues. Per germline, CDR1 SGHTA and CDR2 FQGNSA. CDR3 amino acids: CASSLEGNYRYTF. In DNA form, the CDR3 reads TGTGCCAGCAGCTTAGAGGGGAACTATCGCTACACCTTC.

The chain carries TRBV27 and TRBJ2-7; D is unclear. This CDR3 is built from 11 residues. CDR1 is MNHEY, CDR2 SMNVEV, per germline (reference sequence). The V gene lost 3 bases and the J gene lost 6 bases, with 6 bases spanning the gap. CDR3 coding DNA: TGTGCCAGCAGTTTTTTAGGCGAGCAGTACTTC. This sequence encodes CASSFLGEQYF.

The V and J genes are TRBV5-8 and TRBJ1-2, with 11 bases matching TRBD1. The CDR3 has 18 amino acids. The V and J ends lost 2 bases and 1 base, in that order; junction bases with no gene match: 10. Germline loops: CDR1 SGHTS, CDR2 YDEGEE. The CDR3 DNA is TGTGCCAGCAGCTTTAAACGCGGACAGGGGGCTGATAACTATGGCTACACCTTC. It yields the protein CASSFKRGQGADNYGYTF.

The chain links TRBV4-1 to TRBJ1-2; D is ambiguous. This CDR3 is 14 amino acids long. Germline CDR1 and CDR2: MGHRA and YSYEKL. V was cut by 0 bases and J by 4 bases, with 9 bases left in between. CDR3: CASSQDRGFYGYTF. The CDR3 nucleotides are TGCGCCAGCAGCCAAGATCGGGGTTTCTATGGCTACACCTTC.

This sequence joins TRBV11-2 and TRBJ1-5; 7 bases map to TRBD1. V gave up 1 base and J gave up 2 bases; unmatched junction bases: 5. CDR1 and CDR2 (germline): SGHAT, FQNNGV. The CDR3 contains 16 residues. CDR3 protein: CASSLGHRGGNQPQHF. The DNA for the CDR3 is TGTGCCAGCAGCTTAGGGCACAGGGGAGGCAATCAGCCCCAGCATTTT.

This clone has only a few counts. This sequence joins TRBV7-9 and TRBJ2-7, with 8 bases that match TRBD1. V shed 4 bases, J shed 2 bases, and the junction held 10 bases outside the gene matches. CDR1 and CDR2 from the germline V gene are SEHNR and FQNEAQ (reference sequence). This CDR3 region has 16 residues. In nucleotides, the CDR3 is TGTGCCAGCAGCTCTAGCCCCGGGACAGGAACCTACGAGCAGTACTTC. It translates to CASSSSPGTGTYEQYF.

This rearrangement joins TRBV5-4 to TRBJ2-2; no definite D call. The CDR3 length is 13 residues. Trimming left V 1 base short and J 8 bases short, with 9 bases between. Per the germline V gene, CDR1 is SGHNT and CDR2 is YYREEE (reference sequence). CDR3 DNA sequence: TGTGCCAGCAGCTTGTTTGCTGGGGGGGAGCTGTTTTTT. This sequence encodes CASSLFAGGELFF.

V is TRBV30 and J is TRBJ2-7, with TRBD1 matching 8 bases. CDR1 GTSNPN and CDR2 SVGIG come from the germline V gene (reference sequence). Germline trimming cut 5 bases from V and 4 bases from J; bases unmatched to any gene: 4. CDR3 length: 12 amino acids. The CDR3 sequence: CAWARGRYEQYF. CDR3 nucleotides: TGTGCCTGGGCCAGGGGGCGGTACGAGCAGTACTTC.

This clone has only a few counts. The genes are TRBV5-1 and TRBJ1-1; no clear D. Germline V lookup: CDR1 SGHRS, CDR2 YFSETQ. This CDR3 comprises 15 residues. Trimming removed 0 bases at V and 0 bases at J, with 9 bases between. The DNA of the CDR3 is TGCGCCAGCAGCTTGGCAGAGATCATGAACACTGAAGCTTTCTTT. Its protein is CASSLAEIMNTEAFF.

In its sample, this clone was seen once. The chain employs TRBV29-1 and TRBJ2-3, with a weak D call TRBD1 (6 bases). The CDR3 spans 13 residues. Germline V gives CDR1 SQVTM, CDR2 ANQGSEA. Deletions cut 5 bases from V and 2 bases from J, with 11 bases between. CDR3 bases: TGCAGCGTTCAAGGGACAAACACAGATACGCAGTATTTT. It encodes CSVQGTNTDTQYF.

This CDR3 is CASSEDSSTDTQYF. The DNA for the CDR3 is TGTGCCAGCAGTGAGGACAGTAGCACAGATACGCAGTATTTT. V usage is TRBV2 and J usage is TRBJ2-3; TRBD1 might be the D (6 bases). Germline CDR1 and CDR2: SNHLY and FYNNEI. The V gene lost 3 bases and the J gene lost 0 bases, with 7 bases spanning the gap. CDR3 length: 14 amino acids.

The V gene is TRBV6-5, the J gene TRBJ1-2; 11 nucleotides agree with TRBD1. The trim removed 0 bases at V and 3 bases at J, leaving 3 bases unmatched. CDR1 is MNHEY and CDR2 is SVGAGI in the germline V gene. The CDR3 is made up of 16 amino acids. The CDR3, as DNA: TGTGCCAGCAGTTACTCGAGGGACAGGGGGGACTATGGCTACACCTTC. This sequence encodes CASSYSRDRGDYGYTF.

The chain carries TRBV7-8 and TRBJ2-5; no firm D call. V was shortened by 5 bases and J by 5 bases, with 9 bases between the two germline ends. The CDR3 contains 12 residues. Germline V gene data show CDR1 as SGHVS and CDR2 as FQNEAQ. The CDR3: CASSQGMETQYF. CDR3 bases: TGTGCCAGCAGCCAAGGAATGGAGACCCAGTACTTC.

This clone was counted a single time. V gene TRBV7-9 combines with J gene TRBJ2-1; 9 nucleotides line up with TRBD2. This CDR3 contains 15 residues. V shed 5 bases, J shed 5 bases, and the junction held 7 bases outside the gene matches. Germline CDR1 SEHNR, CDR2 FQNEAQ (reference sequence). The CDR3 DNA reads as TGTGCCAGCAGCCGTGGAAGCGGGGGGAACAATGAGCAGTTCTTC. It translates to CASSRGSGGNNEQFF.

This CDR3 reads CASSQDQGQGWETQYF. DNA of the CDR3: TGTGCCAGCAGCCAAGACCAAGGGCAGGGTTGGGAGACCCAGTACTTC. The chain uses TRBV4-2 and TRBJ2-5; weak D call: TRBD1 (5 bases). Trimming shortened V by 0 bases and J by 5 bases, and 16 bases separated the two germline ends. This CDR3 has 16 residues. CDR1 and CDR2 (germline): LGHNA, YNFKEQ.

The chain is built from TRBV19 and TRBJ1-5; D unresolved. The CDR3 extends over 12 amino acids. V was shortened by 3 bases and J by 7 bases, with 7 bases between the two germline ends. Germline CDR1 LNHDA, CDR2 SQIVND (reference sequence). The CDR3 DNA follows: TGTGCCAGTAGTATTACGACCCAGCCCCAGCATTTT. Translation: CASSITTQPQHF.

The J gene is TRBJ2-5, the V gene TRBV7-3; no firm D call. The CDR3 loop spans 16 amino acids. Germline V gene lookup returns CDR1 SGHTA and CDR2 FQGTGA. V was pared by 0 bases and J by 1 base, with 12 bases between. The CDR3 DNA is TGTGCCAGCAGCTTAACTGGACGGGTTTCCCAAGAGACCCAGTACTTC. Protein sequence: CASSLTGRVSQETQYF.

CDR3 nucleotide sequence: TGCGCCAGCAGCTTGGGATTAACAGGGGGACCTAAAAACGACGAGCAGTACTTC. As protein: CASSLGLTGGPKNDEQYF. The chain carries TRBV5-1 and TRBJ2-7; 8 bases align to TRBD1. V was clipped by 0 bases and J by 5 bases; unmatched bases: 16. Per the germline V gene, CDR1 is SGHRS and CDR2 is YFSETQ. The CDR3 consists of 18 residues.

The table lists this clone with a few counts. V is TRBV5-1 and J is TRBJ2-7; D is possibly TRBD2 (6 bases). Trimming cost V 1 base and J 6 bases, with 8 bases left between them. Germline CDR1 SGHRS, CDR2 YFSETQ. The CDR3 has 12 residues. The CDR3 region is CASSLTGGEQYF. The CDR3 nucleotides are TGCGCCAGCAGCTTGACCGGGGGCGAGCAGTACTTC. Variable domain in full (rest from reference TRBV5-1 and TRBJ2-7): KAGVTQTPRYLIKTRGQQVTLSCSPISGHRSVSWYQQTPGQGLQFLFEYFSETQRNKGNFPGRFSGRQFSNSRSEMNVSTLELGDSALYLCASSLTGGEQYFGPGTRLTVT.

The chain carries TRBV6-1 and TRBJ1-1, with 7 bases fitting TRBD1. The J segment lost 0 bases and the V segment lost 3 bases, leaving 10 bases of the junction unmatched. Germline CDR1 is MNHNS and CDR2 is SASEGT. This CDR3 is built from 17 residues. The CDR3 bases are TGTGCCAGCAGTGATTGGAACAGGGGCGGGGTGAACACTGAAGCTTTCTTT. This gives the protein CASSDWNRGGVNTEAFF.

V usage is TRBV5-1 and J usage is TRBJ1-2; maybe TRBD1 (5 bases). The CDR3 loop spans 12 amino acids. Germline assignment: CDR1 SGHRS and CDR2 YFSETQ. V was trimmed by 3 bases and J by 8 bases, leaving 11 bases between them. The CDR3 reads CASSWGEGGYTF. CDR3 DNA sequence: TGCGCCAGCAGCTGGGGGGAGGGAGGCTACACCTTC.

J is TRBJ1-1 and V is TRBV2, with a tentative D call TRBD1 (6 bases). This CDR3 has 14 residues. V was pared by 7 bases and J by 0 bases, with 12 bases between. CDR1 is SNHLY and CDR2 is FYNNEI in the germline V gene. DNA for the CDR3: TGTGCCAGCAAACCTGACAGGATGAACACTGAAGCTTTCTTT. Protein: CASKPDRMNTEAFF.

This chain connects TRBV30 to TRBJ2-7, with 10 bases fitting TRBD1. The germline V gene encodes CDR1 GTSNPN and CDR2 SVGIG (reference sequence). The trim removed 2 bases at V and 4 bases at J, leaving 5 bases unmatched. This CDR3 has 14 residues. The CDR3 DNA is TGTGCCTGGAGTCGCGGGACAGGGGTATACGAGCAGTACTTC. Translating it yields CAWSRGTGVYEQYF.

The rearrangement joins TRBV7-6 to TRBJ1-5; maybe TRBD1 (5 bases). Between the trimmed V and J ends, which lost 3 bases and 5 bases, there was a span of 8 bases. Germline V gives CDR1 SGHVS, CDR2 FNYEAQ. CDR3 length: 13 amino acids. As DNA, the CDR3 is TGTGCCAGCAGCTTTTCGGGGGATCAGCCCCAGCATTTT. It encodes CASSFSGDQPQHF. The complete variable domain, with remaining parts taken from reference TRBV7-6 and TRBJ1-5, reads GAGVSQSPRYKVTKRGQDVALRCDPISGHVSLYWYRQALGQGPEFLTYFNYEAQQDKSGLPNDRFSAERPEGSISTLTIQRTEQRDSAMYRCASSFSGDQPQHFGDGTRLSIL.

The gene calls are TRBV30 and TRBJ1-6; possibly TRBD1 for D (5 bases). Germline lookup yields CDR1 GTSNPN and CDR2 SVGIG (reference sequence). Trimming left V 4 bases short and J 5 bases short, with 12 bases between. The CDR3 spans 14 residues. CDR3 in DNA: TGTGCCTGGAACGGGGGGTTAAATAATTCACCCCTCCACTTT. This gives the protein CAWNGGLNNSPLHF.

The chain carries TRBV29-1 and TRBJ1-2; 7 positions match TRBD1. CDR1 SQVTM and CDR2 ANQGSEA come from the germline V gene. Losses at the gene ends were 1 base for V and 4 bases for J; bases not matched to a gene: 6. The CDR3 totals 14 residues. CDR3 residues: CSVEASRTGYGYTF. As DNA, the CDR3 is TGCAGCGTTGAAGCCTCTCGGACAGGCTATGGCTACACCTTC.

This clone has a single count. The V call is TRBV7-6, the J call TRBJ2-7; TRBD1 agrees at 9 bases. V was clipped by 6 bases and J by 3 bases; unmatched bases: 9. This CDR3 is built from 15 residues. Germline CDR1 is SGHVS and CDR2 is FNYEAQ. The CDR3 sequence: CASSIGTGPFYEQYF. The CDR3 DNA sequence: TGTGCCAGCAGTATAGGGACAGGGCCTTTCTACGAGCAGTACTTC.

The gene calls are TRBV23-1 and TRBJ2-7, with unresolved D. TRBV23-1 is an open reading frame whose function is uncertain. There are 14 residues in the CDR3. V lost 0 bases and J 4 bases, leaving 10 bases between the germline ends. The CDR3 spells CASSQSKGRYEQYF. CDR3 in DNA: TGCGCCAGCAGTCAATCTAAAGGCAGGTACGAGCAGTACTTC.

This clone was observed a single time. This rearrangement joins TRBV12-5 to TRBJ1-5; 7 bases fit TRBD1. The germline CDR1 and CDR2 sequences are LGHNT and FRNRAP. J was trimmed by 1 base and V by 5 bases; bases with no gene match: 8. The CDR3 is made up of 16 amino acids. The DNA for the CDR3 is TGTGCTAGTGGTCCCCCGACAGGGTGGAGCAATCAGCCCCAGCATTTT. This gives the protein CASGPPTGWSNQPQHF. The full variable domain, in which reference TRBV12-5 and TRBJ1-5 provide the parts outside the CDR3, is DARVTQTPRHKVTEMGQEVTMRCQPILGHNTVFWYRQTMMQGLELLAYFRNRAPLDDSGMPKDRFSAEMPDATLATLKIQPSEPRDSAVYFCASGPPTGWSNQPQHFGDGTRLSIL.